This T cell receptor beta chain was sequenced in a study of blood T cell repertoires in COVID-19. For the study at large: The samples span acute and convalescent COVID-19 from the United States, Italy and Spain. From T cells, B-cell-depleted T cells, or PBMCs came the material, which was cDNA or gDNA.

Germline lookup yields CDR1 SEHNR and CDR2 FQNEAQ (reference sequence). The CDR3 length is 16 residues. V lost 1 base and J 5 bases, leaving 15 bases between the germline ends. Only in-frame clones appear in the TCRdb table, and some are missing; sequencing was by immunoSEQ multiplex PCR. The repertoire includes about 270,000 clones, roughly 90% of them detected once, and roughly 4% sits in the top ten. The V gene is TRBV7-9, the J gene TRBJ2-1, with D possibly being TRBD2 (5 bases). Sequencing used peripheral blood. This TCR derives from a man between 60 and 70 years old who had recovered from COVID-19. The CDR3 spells CASSLGLDYENNEQFF. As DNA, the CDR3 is TGTGCCAGCAGCTTAGGTCTAGACTACGAAAACAATGAGCAGTTCTTC.